This T cell receptor (beta chain) derives from a study of blood T cell repertoires in COVID-19 (TCRdb year 2020). Regarding the study in general: The collaborator samples originated in the United States, Italy and Spain and spanned the acute and convalescent phases of COVID-19. The material from the prospective study consisted of cDNA or gDNA derived from T cells, B-cell-depleted T cells, or PBMCs. The repertoires were released in a freely available public database meant as a resource for research on the immune response to SARS-CoV-2. Samples came from the ongoing ImmuneRACE study (first 160 participants) plus 1,254 subjects from 6 global collaborators. Sample metadata almost always included a de-identified subject ID, COVID-19 status, age in years and sex. The dataset comprised deeply sampled blood TCRbeta repertoires from subjects exposed to, actively infected with, or recovered from COVID-19. Where available, HLA class I and class II types were taken from metadata supplied by the sample provider and were not determined by assay-based typing. Overall study outcomes, separate from this receptor: How much clinical and demographic metadata was included differed by source and by participant, and the metadata was provided uncurated.

The immunoSEQ Assay, a bias-controlled multiplex PCR, was used to amplify TCRbeta CDR3 regions from genomic DNA. The source study handled its data this way. The number of nucleated cells in each sample was estimated from the amplification of reference gene primers within the assay. To quantify the absolute abundance of each unique TCRbeta CDR3 rearrangement, sequence reads were collapsed and filtered. For each sample, productive Simpson clonality was calculated by taking the square root of Simpson's diversity index across productive rearrangements. TCRdb obtained this table from immuneACCESS and retained in-frame rearrangements with V and J assigned. These tables miss some clones; where compared with another copy, unresolved V genes account for less than half of the shortfall, and the remainder is unexplained. V and J calls and clone size are as listed in that table; D and trimming were resolved from the DNA. This sample lists about 250,000 clones; 80% to 85% were detected once. The top ten constitute less than 5.5% of the sample.

In the germline V gene (reference sequence), CDR1 corresponds to SGHKS and CDR2 to YYEKEE. A distance of 10 bases separates the germline ends of V and J, which lose 1 base and 5 bases respectively. The CDR3 sequence holds 13 residues, the cysteine and phenylalanine included. Only the CDR3 region is kept as DNA, spanning 39 bases read in frame from base 1. Whole blood was collected in K2EDTA tubes by collaborating institutions according to the institutions' own protocols. For TCRbeta analysis, collaborator samples were shipped as frozen whole blood, as isolated PBMCs, or as DNA extracted from either sample type. To note about this clone: Its specific antigen is unknown. No base quality values were provided; no much bigger clone lies one nucleotide off.

The clonotype originates from a man aged 45-65 years with active or convalescent COVID-19. The chain joins TRBV5-5 to TRBJ2-7; the D region possibly corresponds to TRBD1 (5 bases align). The sequenced sample was peripheral blood. The CDR3 amino acid sequence is: CASSLWGYDEQYF. The sequence in DNA is TGTGCCAGCAGCTTGTGGGGCTACGACGAGCAGTACTTC.